This TCR beta chain came from a study of early T cells in non-severe SARS-CoV-2 infection. About the research overall: Sequenced bulk RNA came from whole blood that was unsorted, and chains were unpaired. The study's findings and limits: Matching results from VDJdb favored anti-spike CD8 responses, leaving private and CD4 specificities undetected.

On this clonotype itself: The antigen is undetermined.

The CDR3 spans 13 residues. V shed 4 bases, J shed 3 bases, and the junction held 6 bases outside the gene matches. CDR1 and CDR2 from the germline V gene are DFQATT and SNEGSKA (reference sequence). Individual cDNA molecules each received unique molecular identifiers attached to them. In TCRdb, the 5' RACE reads were re-called with MiXCR into one record per CDR3 protein. The sample holds around 35,000 distinct CDR3 sequences, roughly 6.3% seen once. The receptor's source is an adult who was a healthcare worker with PCR-confirmed SARS-CoV-2 infection or an uninfected control (not recorded which). The V gene is TRBV20-1, the J gene TRBJ2-7; 7 nucleotides agree with TRBD2. Sample: whole blood. This CDR3 reads CSATSGTNYEQYF. For the CDR3, the DNA is TGCAGTGCTACGAGCGGGACGAACTACGAGCAGTACTTC.